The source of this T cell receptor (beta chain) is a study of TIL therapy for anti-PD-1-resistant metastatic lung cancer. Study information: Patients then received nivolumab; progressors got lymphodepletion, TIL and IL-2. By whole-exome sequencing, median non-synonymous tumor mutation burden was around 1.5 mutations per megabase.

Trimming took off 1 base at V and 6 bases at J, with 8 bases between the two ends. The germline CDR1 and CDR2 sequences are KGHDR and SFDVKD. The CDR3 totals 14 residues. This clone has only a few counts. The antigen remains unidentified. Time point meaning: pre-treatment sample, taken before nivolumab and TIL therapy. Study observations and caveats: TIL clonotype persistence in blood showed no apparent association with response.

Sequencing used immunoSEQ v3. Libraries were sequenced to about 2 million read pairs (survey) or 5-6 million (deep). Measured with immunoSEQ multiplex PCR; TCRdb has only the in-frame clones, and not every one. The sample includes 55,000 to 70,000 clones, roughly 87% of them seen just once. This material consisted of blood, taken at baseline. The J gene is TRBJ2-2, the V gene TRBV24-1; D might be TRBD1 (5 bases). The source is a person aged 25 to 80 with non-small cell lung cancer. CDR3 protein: CATSDFRGAGELFF. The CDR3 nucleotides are TGTGCCACCAGTGATTTTAGGGGCGCCGGGGAGCTGTTTTTT.